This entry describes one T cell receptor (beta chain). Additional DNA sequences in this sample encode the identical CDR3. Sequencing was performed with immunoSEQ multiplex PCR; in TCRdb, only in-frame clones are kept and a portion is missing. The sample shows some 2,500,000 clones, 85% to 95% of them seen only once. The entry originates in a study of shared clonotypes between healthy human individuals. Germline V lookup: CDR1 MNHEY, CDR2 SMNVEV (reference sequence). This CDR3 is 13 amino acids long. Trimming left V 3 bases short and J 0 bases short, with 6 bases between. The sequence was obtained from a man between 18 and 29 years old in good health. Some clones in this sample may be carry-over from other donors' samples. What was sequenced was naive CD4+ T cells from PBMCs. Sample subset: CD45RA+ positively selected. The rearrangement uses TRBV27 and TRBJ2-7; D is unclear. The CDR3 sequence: CASSFRRSYEQYF. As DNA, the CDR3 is TGTGCCAGCAGTTTCCGGCGCTCCTACGAGCAGTACTTC.